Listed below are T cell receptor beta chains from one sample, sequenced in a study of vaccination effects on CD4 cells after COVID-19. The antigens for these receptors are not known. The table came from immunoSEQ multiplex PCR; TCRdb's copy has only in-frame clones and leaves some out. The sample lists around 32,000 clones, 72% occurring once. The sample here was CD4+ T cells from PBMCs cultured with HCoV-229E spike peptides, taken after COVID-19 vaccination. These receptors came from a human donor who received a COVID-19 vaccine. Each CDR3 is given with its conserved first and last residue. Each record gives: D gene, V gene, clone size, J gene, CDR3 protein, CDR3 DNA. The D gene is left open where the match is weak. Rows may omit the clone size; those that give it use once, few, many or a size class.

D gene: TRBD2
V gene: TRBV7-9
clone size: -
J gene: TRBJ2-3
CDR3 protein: CASSPSRLAGSTDTQYF
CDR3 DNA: TGTGCCAGCAGCCCTTCAAGACTAGCGGGTTCCACAGATACGCAGTATTTT

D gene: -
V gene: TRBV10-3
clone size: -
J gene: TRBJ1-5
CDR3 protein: CAISGSVANQPQHF
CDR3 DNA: TGTGCCATCAGTGGATCCGTTGCCAATCAGCCCCAGCATTTT

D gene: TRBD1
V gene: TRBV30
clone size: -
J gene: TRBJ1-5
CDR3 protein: CAWSPKLPGQGDQPQHF
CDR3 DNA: TGTGCCTGGAGTCCCAAACTCCCTGGACAGGGGGATCAGCCCCAGCATTTT

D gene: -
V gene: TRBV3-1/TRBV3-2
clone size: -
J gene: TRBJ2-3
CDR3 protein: CASSQVQISDTQYF
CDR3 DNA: TGTGCCAGCAGCCAAGTCCAGATCTCAGATACGCAGTATTTT

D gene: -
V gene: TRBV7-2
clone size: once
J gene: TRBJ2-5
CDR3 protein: CASSLEGVTQYF
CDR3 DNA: TGTGCCAGCAGCTTAGAGGGAGTGACCCAGTACTTC

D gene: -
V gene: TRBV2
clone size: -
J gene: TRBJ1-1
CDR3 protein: CASSEAMNTEAFF
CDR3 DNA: TGTGCCAGCAGTGAAGCCATGAACACTGAAGCTTTCTTT

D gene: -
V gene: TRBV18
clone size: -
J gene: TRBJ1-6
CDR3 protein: CASSQRDSPLHF
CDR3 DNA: TGTGCCAGCTCACAAAGGGATTCACCCCTCCACTTT

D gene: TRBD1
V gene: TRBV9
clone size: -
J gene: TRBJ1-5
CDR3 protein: CASSPLQGDEPQHF
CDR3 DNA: TGTGCCAGCAGCCCATTACAGGGGGACGAACCCCAGCATTTT

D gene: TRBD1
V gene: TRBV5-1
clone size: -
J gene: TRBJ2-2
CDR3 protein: CASSTGQAGTGELFF
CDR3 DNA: TGCGCCAGCAGTACGGGACAGGCGGGGACCGGGGAGCTGTTTTTT

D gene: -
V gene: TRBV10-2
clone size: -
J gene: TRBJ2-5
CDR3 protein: CASSESLWAGETQYF
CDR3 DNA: TGCGCCAGCAGTGAGTCTTTGTGGGCGGGGGAGACCCAGTACTTC

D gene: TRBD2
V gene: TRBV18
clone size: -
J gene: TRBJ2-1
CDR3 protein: CASSPGTSDEQFF
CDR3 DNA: TGTGCCAGCTCACCAGGGACTAGTGATGAGCAGTTCTTC

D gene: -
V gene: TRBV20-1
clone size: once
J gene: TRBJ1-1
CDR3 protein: CSATDRRGETEAFF
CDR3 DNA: TGCAGTGCTACTGACAGGAGGGGTGAAACTGAAGCTTTCTTT

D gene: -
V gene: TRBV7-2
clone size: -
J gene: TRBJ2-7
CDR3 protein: CASSLFISGEQYF
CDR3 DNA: TGTGCCAGCAGCTTGTTTATCTCTGGCGAGCAGTACTTC

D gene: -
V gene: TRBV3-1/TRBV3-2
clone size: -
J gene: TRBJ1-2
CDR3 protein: CASSQELGGVGGHGYTF
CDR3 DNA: TGTGCCAGCAGCCAAGAGCTAGGTGGAGTCGGTGGACATGGCTACACCTTC

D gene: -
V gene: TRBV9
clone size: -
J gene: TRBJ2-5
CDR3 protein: CASSTTRARGAQYF
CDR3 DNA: TGTGCCAGCAGCACAACAAGGGCTCGGGGCGCCCAGTACTTC

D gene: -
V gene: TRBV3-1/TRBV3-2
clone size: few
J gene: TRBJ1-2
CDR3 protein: CASRDYSYGYTF
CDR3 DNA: TGTGCCAGCAGGGACTACAGCTATGGCTACACCTTC

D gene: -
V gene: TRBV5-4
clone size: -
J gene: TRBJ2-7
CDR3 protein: CASRKGADSGYEQYF
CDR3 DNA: TGTGCCAGTCGAAAGGGAGCGGACTCCGGCTACGAGCAGTACTTC

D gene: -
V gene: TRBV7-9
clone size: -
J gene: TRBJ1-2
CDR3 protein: CASSLPPDYGYTF
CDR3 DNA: TGTGCCAGCAGCTTACCCCCTGATTATGGCTACACCTTC

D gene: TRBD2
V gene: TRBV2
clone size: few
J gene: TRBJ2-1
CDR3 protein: CASRETSGRNEQFF
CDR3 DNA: TGTGCCAGCAGGGAAACTAGCGGGCGCAATGAGCAGTTCTTC

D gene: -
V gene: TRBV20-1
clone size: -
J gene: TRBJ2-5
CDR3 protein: CSASDYQGETQYF
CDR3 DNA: TGCAGTGCTAGTGACTATCAGGGGGAGACCCAGTACTTC

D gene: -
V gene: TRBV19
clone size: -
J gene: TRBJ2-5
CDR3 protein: CASRAGSGTQYF
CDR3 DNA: TGTGCCAGTAGAGCAGGGAGTGGGACCCAGTACTTC

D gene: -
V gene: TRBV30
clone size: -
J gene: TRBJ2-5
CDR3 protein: CAWRPGPGAETQYF
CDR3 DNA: TGTGCCTGGAGGCCAGGCCCAGGGGCGGAGACCCAGTACTTC

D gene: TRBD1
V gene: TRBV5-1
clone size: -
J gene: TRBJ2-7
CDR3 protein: CASSLWTGATAHSYEQYF
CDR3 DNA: TGCGCCAGCAGCTTGTGGACAGGGGCTACCGCCCACTCCTACGAGCAGTACTTC